The sequence of this T cell receptor beta chain was determined in a study of glioma-infiltrating T cells after dendritic cell vaccination. The primer mix had 60 V beta and 13 J beta primers. Some clones are missing from TCRdb's copy, which holds only in-frame ones; the method was immunoSEQ multiplex PCR. The table includes 85,000 to 100,000 clones, approximately 81% detected once. The CDR3 is 17 residues long. V lost 5 bases to trimming and J lost 0 bases; unmatched junction nucleotides: 6. Germline V CDR1 and CDR2: LNHDA, SQIVND (reference sequence). Time point denoted: after dendritic cell vaccination, including at tumor progression/relapse. Selection required adequate fresh-frozen tumor tissue plus more than two years' survival data. None of the glioblastoma patients had an isocitrate dehydrogenase mutation.

The TCR comes from a human donor with glioblastoma. V and J are TRBV19 and TRBJ2-6, with TRBD1 matching 8 bases. This specimen was blood, taken after dendritic cell vaccination. This chain's CDR3 is CASSGGQGVSGANVLTF. Here the CDR3 DNA reads TGTGCCAGTAGTGGTGGACAGGGCGTCTCTGGGGCCAACGTCCTGACTTTC.